A selection of T cell receptor beta chains follows, all from one sample in a study of control samples from healthy donors and cancer patients. Assay used: immunoSEQ multiplex PCR; TCRdb lists only in-frame clones, some missing. The sample contains 55,000 to 90,000 clones, over 75% of which appear only once. Sequenced material: blood. The receptors stem from a man in his forties or fifties in good health. Both conserved end residues are part of each CDR3. The D gene is left open where the match is weak. The size entry is marked missing in some rows and otherwise reads once, few, many or a size class.

>NA|TRBV4-3|TRBJ1-5|16|NA
TGCGCCAGCAGCCAAGATTGGGGAGATTGGAATCAGCCCCAGCATTTT
CASSQDWGDWNQPQHF
>NA|TRBV6-5|TRBJ1-1|12|NA
TGTGCCAGCAGTCGAGGTAACACTGAAGCTTTCTTT
CASSRGNTEAFF
>NA|TRBV5-1|TRBJ2-7|15|TRBD2
TGCGCCAGCAGCTTGCTGGCTAGCGGTTCCTACGAGCAGTACTTC
CASSLLASGSYEQYF
>NA|TRBV6-2/TRBV6-3|TRBJ1-1|14|TRBD1
TGTGCCAGCAGTTCGGACAGGGGCTACACTGAAGCTTTCTTT
CASSSDRGYTEAFF
>once|TRBV6-5|TRBJ1-1|13|NA
TGTGCCAGCAGTCCCCGGGGAGGGGCTGAAGCTTTCTTT
CASSPRGGAEAFF
>few|TRBV5-6|TRBJ1-1|13|NA
TGTGCCAGCAGCGGGACATTTGGCGGTGCAGCTTTCTTT
CASSGTFGGAAFF
>NA|TRBV7-9|TRBJ2-7|15|TRBD1
TGTGCCAGCAGCCTCGGGACAGGGAAGACCTACGAGCAGTACTTC
CASSLGTGKTYEQYF
>once|TRBV15|TRBJ1-1|14|NA
TGTGCCACCAGCAGGCTAGGCAGGAACACTGAAGCTTTCTTT
CATSRLGRNTEAFF
>NA|TRBV21-1|TRBJ1-4|15|NA
TGTGCCAGCAGCCCCACAGGCCGACCCAATGAAAAACTGTTTTTT
CASSPTGRPNEKLFF
>NA|TRBV24-1|TRBJ2-3|15|TRBD2
TGTGCCACCAGTGATGCTCTAGCGGGAGCAGATACGCAGTATTTT
CATSDALAGADTQYF
>once|TRBV29-1|TRBJ1-1|14|NA
TGCAGCGTCAAAACCGGGACTGGGAACACTGAAGCTTTCTTT
CSVKTGTGNTEAFF
>NA|TRBV3-1/TRBV3-2|TRBJ2-1|15|NA
TGTGCCAGCAGCCAAGAAGGGGCAATCTACAATGAGCAGTTCTTC
CASSQEGAIYNEQFF
>NA|TRBV4-3|TRBJ1-3|14|NA
TGCGCCAGCAGCCAAGATTGGAATGGAAACACCATATATTTT
CASSQDWNGNTIYF
>NA|TRBV24-1|TRBJ2-1|12|NA
TGTGCCACCAGTGATTTGCGCCAGAAGCAGTTCTTC
CATSDLRQKQFF
>NA|TRBV7-9|TRBJ2-7|16|TRBD1
TGTGCCAGCAGCTTCGTCCGGGACAGGGTCTCCTACGAGCAGTACTTC
CASSFVRDRVSYEQYF
>NA|TRBV5-4|TRBJ2-7|13|NA
TGTGCCAGCAGCTTGGGGGTGGCGGGCGAGCAGTACTTC
CASSLGVAGEQYF
>NA|TRBV19|TRBJ2-1|13|NA
TGTGCCAGTAGAAAACTTGACAAGCGCGAGCAGTTCTTC
CASRKLDKREQFF
>few|TRBV6-5|TRBJ2-7|11|NA
TGTGCCAGCAGTAGACAGTACGAGCAGTACTTC
CASSRQYEQYF
>NA|TRBV7-2|TRBJ2-5|13|NA
TGTGCCAGCAGCTTAGAAGCAGTAGAGACCCAGTACTTC
CASSLEAVETQYF
>NA|TRBV7-3|TRBJ1-1|16|NA
TGTGCCAGCAGCTTAAAGGGGTCAGGGGCTCAGACTGAAGCTTTCTTT
CASSLKGSGAQTEAFF
>NA|TRBV4-1|TRBJ2-5|16|NA
TGCGCCAGCAGCCAAGAAAGGACACCGTACCAAGAGACCCAGTACTTC
CASSQERTPYQETQYF
>NA|TRBV3-1/TRBV3-2|TRBJ2-5|12|NA
TGTGCCAGCAGCCGCCAGGAAGAGACCCAGTACTTC
CASSRQEETQYF
>NA|TRBV5-5|TRBJ1-5|16|NA
TGTGCCAGCAGCTTGGGTCAGGGCAGAAGCAATCAGCCCCAGCATTTT
CASSLGQGRSNQPQHF
>NA|TRBV5-6|TRBJ2-1|15|NA
TGTGCCAGCAACTTAGGGGGGGGATCCTACAATGAGCAGTTCTTC
CASNLGGGSYNEQFF
>NA|TRBV10-1|TRBJ1-5|10|NA
TGCGCCAGCATCAATCAGCCCCAGCATTTT
CASINQPQHF
>NA|TRBV30|TRBJ2-1|11|NA
TGTGCCTGGAGTGTACGGAATGAGCAGTTCTTC
CAWSVRNEQFF
>few|TRBV10-3|TRBJ2-6|15|NA
TGTGCCATCAGTGAGTCCAACTCTGGGGCCAACGTCCTGACTTTC
CAISESNSGANVLTF
>NA|TRBV19|TRBJ2-1|14|NA
TGTGCCAGTAGTAGGTTGGACTCCTACAATGAGCAGTTCTTC
CASSRLDSYNEQFF
>NA|TRBV5-5|TRBJ2-2|15|NA
TGTGCCAGCAGCTTGGAGCACATAATAACCGGGGAGCTGTTTTTT
CASSLEHIITGELFF
>NA|TRBV7-6|TRBJ2-2|16|NA
TGTGCCAGCAGCTTAGTAGGGCAGGTTAACACCGGGGAGCTGTTTTTT
CASSLVGQVNTGELFF
>NA|TRBV11-2|TRBJ2-5|11|TRBD2
TGTGCCGCTCGGCGGGGGGAGACCCAGTACTTC
CAARRGETQYF
>NA|TRBV4-3|TRBJ1-3|18|NA
TGCGCCAGCAGCCAAGATCTTCCAATTGGGGGTCTTGGAAACACCATATATTTT
CASSQDLPIGGLGNTIYF
>many|TRBV28|TRBJ1-5|14|NA
TGTGCCAGCAGTTTCCTGGACAGTAATCAGCCCCAGCATTTT
CASSFLDSNQPQHF
>NA|TRBV19|TRBJ1-1|13|NA
TGTGCCAGTAAAGCTAGGGGGACAACTGAAGCTTTCTTT
CASKARGTTEAFF
>NA|TRBV18|TRBJ2-1|12|NA
TGTGCCAGCTCACCCGAGGTGAATGAGCAGTTCTTC
CASSPEVNEQFF
>NA|TRBV27|TRBJ1-1|14|NA
TGTGCCAGCAGTTTCTGGGGGGCGCAGGGTGAAGCTTTCTTT
CASSFWGAQGEAFF
>NA|TRBV28|TRBJ1-6|18|TRBD1
TGTGCCAGCAGCCCCGGACAGGGCCTGGGGTCCTATAATTCACCCCTCCACTTT
CASSPGQGLGSYNSPLHF
>NA|TRBV5-1|TRBJ2-7|14|TRBD1
TGCGCCAGCAGCTCTAGACAGGGTTACTACGAGCAGTACTTC
CASSSRQGYYEQYF
>once|TRBV3-1/TRBV3-2|TRBJ2-7|11|NA
TGTGCCAGCAACAAGACTAAGGAGCAGTACTTC
CASNKTKEQYF
>NA|TRBV7-2|TRBJ1-2|15|NA
TGTGCCAGCAGCCCTGTTCAGGGGAGTGAGGCTGGCTACACCTTC
CASSPVQGSEAGYTF
>NA|TRBV5-1|TRBJ2-2|15|NA
TGCGCCAGCAGCTTGAGTCAGGGCAACACCGGGGAGCTGTTTTTT
CASSLSQGNTGELFF
>NA|TRBV19|TRBJ1-2|15|NA
TGTGCCAGTAGTATTCGATCGGGCGGTGTCAATGGCTACACCTTC
CASSIRSGGVNGYTF
>NA|TRBV6-5|TRBJ2-1|14|TRBD1
TGTGCCAGCAGTTTGATGGGACAGCCCAATGAGCAGTTCTTC
CASSLMGQPNEQFF
>NA|TRBV3-1/TRBV3-2|TRBJ1-2|15|NA
TGTGCCAGCAGCCATACGTTGAGGCGAAACTATGGCTACACCTTC
CASSHTLRRNYGYTF
>NA|TRBV6-5|TRBJ2-3|13|NA
TGTGCCAGCAGTTGGGTCATCACAGATACGCAGTATTTT
CASSWVITDTQYF
>NA|TRBV11-2|TRBJ2-2|14|NA
TGTGCCAGCAGCCTACGGCCCCGGGACGGGGAGCTGTTTTTT
CASSLRPRDGELFF
>NA|TRBV19|TRBJ1-5|16|NA
TGTGCCAGTAGTGGAGGGACAAGATATAGCAATCAGCCCCAGCATTTT
CASSGGTRYSNQPQHF
>NA|TRBV27|TRBJ2-1|13|NA
TGTGCCAGCAGTCGGCGTCCCTACAATGAGCAGTTCTTC
CASSRRPYNEQFF
>NA|TRBV6-5|TRBJ2-1|16|NA
TGTGCCAGCAGTTACTCAGGCTGGGGTCAGGGGAGTGAGCAGTTCTTC
CASSYSGWGQGSEQFF
>NA|TRBV4-1|TRBJ1-5|14|NA
TGCGCCAGCAGCCCCGGGACGGGTAATCAGCCCCAGCATTTT
CASSPGTGNQPQHF
>NA|TRBV20-1|TRBJ2-4|15|TRBD2
TGCAGTGCAAGTCTAGCGGGTAGAGCCAAAAACATTCAGTACTTC
CSASLAGRAKNIQYF
>NA|TRBV19|TRBJ2-5|14|NA
TGTGCCAGTAGTATCAGCGACGTACAAGAGACCCAGTACTTC
CASSISDVQETQYF
>NA|TRBV3-1/TRBV3-2|TRBJ1-3|16|NA
TGTGCCAGCAGCCAAGATCGTGGGGTCTCTGGAAACACCATATATTTT
CASSQDRGVSGNTIYF
>NA|TRBV6-1|TRBJ1-5|14|NA
TGTGCCAGCAGTGATTGGGGGGGCGGTCAGCCCCAGCATTTT
CASSDWGGGQPQHF
>NA|TRBV28|TRBJ1-1|10|NA
TGTGCCAGCAGGTACAAAGAAGCTTTCTTT
CASRYKEAFF
>NA|TRBV5-5|TRBJ1-6|11|NA
TGTGCCAGCAGCTTGGATTCACCCCTCCACTTT
CASSLDSPLHF
>NA|TRBV19|TRBJ2-7|14|TRBD1
TGTGCCAGTAGGAGTACCGGGACAGTTTACGAGCAGTACTTC
CASRSTGTVYEQYF
>NA|TRBV28|TRBJ2-7|18|TRBD2
TGTGCCAGCAGTTTAGAGGGAGCGGGGGATAAACTTTCCTACGAGCAGTACTTC
CASSLEGAGDKLSYEQYF
>once|TRBV25-1|TRBJ2-7|14|NA
TGTGCCAGCAGTGATGCTGGGGGCGGGTACGAGCAGTACTTC
CASSDAGGGYEQYF
>NA|TRBV11-3|TRBJ2-7|19|TRBD2
TGTGCCAGCAGCTCTGCCGGGACTAGCGGGAAGTGGAGCGCTTACGAGCAGTACTTC
CASSSAGTSGKWSAYEQYF